What follows describes a single T cell receptor beta chain. This entry comes from a study of CD4 and CD8 cells across lung adenocarcinoma regions. Trimming took 11 bases from V and 1 from J, leaving 17 bases between them. The CDR3 contains 14 residues. The germline CDR1 and CDR2 sequences are LNHDA and SQIVND (reference sequence). TCRdb reprocessed the PCR reads via MiXCR and lists one record per CDR3 protein. Here the sample spans about 6,400 distinct CDR3 sequences, 40% to 60% being singletons. Localized lung adenocarcinoma, a non-small cell lung cancer, affected the donors. This receptor was obtained from a female donor with lung adenocarcinoma. The CD4 and CD8 labels of this study may be unreliable. What was sequenced was CD4+ T cells from the center of a lung tumor. The rearrangement uses TRBV19 and TRBJ1-2; D is undetermined. CDR3 nucleotides: TGTGCCCCCCGGGAGGGCCCGGTTAACTATGGCTACACCTTC. Translation gives CAPREGPVNYGYTF.